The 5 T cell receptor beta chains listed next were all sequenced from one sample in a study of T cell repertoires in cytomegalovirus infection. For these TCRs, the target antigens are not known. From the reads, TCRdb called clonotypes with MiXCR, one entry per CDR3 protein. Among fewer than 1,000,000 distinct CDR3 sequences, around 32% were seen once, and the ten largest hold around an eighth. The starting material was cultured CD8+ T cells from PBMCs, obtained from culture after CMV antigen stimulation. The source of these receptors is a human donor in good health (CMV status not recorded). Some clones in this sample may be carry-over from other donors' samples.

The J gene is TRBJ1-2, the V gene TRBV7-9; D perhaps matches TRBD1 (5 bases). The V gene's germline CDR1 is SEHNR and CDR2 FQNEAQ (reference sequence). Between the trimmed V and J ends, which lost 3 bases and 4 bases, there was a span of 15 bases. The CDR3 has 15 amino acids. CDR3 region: CASSLGKGLGYGYTF. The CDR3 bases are TGTGCCAGCAGCTTGGGGAAGGGGTTGGGCTATGGCTACACCTTC.

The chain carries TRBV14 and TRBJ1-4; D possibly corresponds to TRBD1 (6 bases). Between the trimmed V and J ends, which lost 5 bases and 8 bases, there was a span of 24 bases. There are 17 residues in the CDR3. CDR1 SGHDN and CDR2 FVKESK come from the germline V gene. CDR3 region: CASSYWDIPNGREKLFF. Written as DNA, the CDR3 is TGTGCCAGCAGCTATTGGGACATACCCAATGGGAGGGAAAAACTGTTTTTT.

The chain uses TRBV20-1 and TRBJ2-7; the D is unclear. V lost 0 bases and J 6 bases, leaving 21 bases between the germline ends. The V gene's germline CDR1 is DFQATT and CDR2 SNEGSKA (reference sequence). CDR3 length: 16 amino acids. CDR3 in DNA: TGCAGTGCTAGAGATTTCCCAATTAGGCCCCGCTGCGAGCAGTACTTC. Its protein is CSARDFPIRPRCEQYF.

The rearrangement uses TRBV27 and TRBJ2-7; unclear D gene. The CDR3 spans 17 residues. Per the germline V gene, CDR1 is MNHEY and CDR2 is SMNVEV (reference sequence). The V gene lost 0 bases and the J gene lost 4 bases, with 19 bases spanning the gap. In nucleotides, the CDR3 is TGTGCCAGCAGTTTATCTGGGGAAGGTAATTATGGGTACGAGCAGTACTTC. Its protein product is CASSLSGEGNYGYEQYF.

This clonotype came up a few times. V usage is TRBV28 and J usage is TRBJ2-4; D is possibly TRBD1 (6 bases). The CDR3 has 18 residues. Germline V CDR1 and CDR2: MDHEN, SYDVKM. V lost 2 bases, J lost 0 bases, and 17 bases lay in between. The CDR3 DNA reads TGTGCCAGCAGTTTACCCACAGGGCTGAGTGCAGCCAAAAACATTCAGTACTTC. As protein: CASSLPTGLSAAKNIQYF.